Below are 20 T cell receptor beta chains sequenced from a single sample in a study of a mutant IDH1 vaccine in newly diagnosed glioma. The sample's time point: week 23, last vaccination. Each dose delivered 300 ug of mutant IDH1 20-mer peptide subcutaneously with imiquimod. Some clones are missing from TCRdb's copy, which holds only in-frame ones; the method was immunoSEQ multiplex PCR. The profile shows some 40,000 clones, about four fifths of them singletons. The antigens for these receptors are not known. The sequenced sample was PBMCs, obtained from a glioma patient whose treatment included an IDH1 peptide vaccine. These TCRs come from a man aged 40-55 years with glioma.

The V gene is TRBV6-5, the J gene TRBJ2-7; TRBD2 is a possible D gene (5 bases). Looked up from germline, CDR1 is MNHEY and CDR2 is SVGAGI. There are 13 residues in the CDR3. V was pared by 2 bases and J by 2 bases, with 7 bases between. CDR3 in DNA: TGTGCCAGCAGTTACAGGGAGACCTACGAGCAGTACTTC. This codes for CASSYRETYEQYF.

The chain recombines TRBV7-8 with TRBJ1-3; tentatively, D is TRBD1 (6 bases). Germline V CDR1 and CDR2: SGHVS, FQNEAQ. V was pared by 6 bases and J by 4 bases, with 13 bases between. The CDR3 consists of 14 residues. The CDR3 sequence: CASRQTGRGNTIYF. CDR3 coding DNA: TGTGCCAGCAGGCAAACAGGGAGGGGAAACACCATATATTTT.

This clone was detected a few times. The chain has TRBV4-1 and TRBJ1-1; 9 bases match TRBD1. This CDR3 is 15 amino acids long. Looked up from germline, CDR1 is MGHRA and CDR2 is YSYEKL. V lost 3 bases, J lost 1 base, and 3 bases stayed unmatched. Written as DNA, the CDR3 is TGCGCCAGCAGCCATAGGACAGGGGAGAACACTGAAGCTTTCTTT. This gives the protein CASSHRTGENTEAFF.

This rearrangement joins TRBV4-3 to TRBJ1-5; D remains ambiguous. Per the germline V gene, CDR1 is LGHNA and CDR2 is YSLEER. The CDR3 covers 15 residues. V lost 4 bases and J 0 bases, leaving 10 bases between the germline ends. CDR3 region: CASSPLGHSNQPQHF. In nucleotides, the CDR3 is TGCGCCAGCAGCCCCTTAGGGCATAGCAATCAGCCCCAGCATTTT.

The J gene is TRBJ1-5, the V gene TRBV7-8; 7 positions match TRBD1. Germline loops: CDR1 SGHVS, CDR2 FQNEAQ. V lost 5 bases and J lost 4; bases outside the gene matches: 2. CDR3 length equals 13 residues. This CDR3 is CASSLDRNQPQHF. CDR3 bases: TGTGCCAGCAGCCTGGACAGGAATCAGCCCCAGCATTTT.

The V and J genes are TRBV4-3 and TRBJ1-1, with TRBD1 as a possible D gene (5 bases). Germline CDR1 is LGHNA and CDR2 is YSLEER. The CDR3 consists of 17 residues. The V and J ends lost 0 bases and 0 bases respectively, with 14 bases between them. The CDR3 region is CASSQDKTGRVNTEAFF. DNA of the CDR3: TGCGCCAGCAGCCAAGATAAGACTGGCAGGGTGAACACTGAAGCTTTCTTT.

CDR3 sequence (DNA): TGTGCCAGCAGCGTAGCTATAGGGGGCGGTTCACCCCTCCACTTT. This codes for CASSVAIGGGSPLHF. The J gene is TRBJ1-6, the V gene TRBV9; 7 bases fit TRBD1. The CDR3 totals 15 residues. The germline V gene has CDR1 SGDLS and CDR2 YYNGEE. The V segment lost 0 bases and the J segment 9 bases; nucleotides outside the gene matches: 6.

The V call is TRBV6-5, the J call TRBJ2-3, with 12 bases matching TRBD2. V lost 4 bases to trimming and J lost 10 bases; unmatched junction nucleotides: 9. From germline, CDR1 is MNHEY and CDR2 SVGAGI. The CDR3 extends over 15 amino acids. Written as DNA, the CDR3 is TGTGCCAGCAGTTTCCAGACTAGCGGGGGTACTTCGCAGTATTTT. The encoded protein is CASSFQTSGGTSQYF.

This chain connects TRBV9 to TRBJ2-7, with D possibly TRBD1 on 6 matching bases. Germline CDR1 reads SGDLS; CDR2 reads YYNGEE. The CDR3 extends over 13 amino acids. V was pared by 2 bases and J by 5 bases, with 11 bases between. CDR3 nucleotides: TGTGCCAGCAGCGTGGGGCAGGGGAACGAGCAGTACTTC. It encodes CASSVGQGNEQYF.

The V gene is TRBV5-6, the J gene TRBJ2-7; no firm D call. V was cut by 4 bases and J by 3 bases, with 8 bases left in between. Germline CDR1 SGHDT, CDR2 YYEEEE. This CDR3 is 12 amino acids long. The CDR3 spells CASSLNHYEQYF. Here the CDR3 DNA reads TGTGCCAGCAGCCTAAACCACTACGAGCAGTACTTC.

The genes are TRBV15 and TRBJ1-6, with no clear D. The CDR3 is 14 amino acids. Germline V gene data show CDR1 as LNHNV and CDR2 as YYDKDF (reference sequence). V was trimmed by 4 bases and J by 7 bases, leaving 11 bases between them. Written as DNA, the CDR3 is TGTGCCACCAGCACAGATCGAGCGAATTCACCCCTCCACTTT. Translating it yields CATSTDRANSPLHF. Complete variable domain (other parts from reference TRBV15 and TRBJ1-6): DAMVIQNPRYQVTQFGKPVTLSCSQTLNHNVMYWYQQKSSQAPKLLFHYYDKDFNNEADTPDNFQSRRPNTSFCFLDIRSPGLGDTAMYLCATSTDRANSPLHFGNGTRLTVT.

The chain uses TRBV27 and TRBJ2-1, with D perhaps matching TRBD2 (6 bases). V was trimmed by 2 bases and J by 5 bases, leaving 16 bases between them. This CDR3 has 16 amino acids. From germline, CDR1 is MNHEY and CDR2 SMNVEV (reference sequence). The CDR3: CASSLAGLLGDNEQFF. The CDR3 bases are TGTGCCAGCAGTTTAGCGGGGCTCCTCGGGGACAATGAGCAGTTCTTC.

The rearrangement joins TRBV10-3 to TRBJ2-5, with D hard to call. CDR1 and CDR2 from the germline V gene are ENHRY and SYGVKD. V was cut by 4 bases and J by 0 bases, with 15 bases left in between. The length of the CDR3 is 16 residues. DNA for the CDR3: TGTGCCATCAGTGCCCTATGGTATAAGTACCAAGAGACCCAGTACTTC. Amino acid sequence: CAISALWYKYQETQYF.

The chain links TRBV7-8 to TRBJ1-3; D call uncertain. The germline gives CDR1 SGHVS, CDR2 FQNEAQ. The CDR3 consists of 12 residues. Trimming took off 5 bases at V and 4 bases at J, with 6 bases between the two ends. The CDR3: CASSPGGNTIYF. The CDR3 nucleotides read TGTGCCAGCAGCCCGGGGGGAAACACCATATATTTT. The full variable domain, in which reference TRBV7-8 and TRBJ1-3 provide the parts outside the CDR3, is GAGVSQSPRYKVAKRGQDVALRCDPISGHVSLFWYQQALGQGPEFLTYFQNEAQLDKSGLPSDRFFAERPEGSVSTLKIQRTQQEDSAVYLCASSPGGNTIYFGEGSWLTVV.

In its sample, this clone was seen once. The rearrangement uses TRBV11-2 and TRBJ2-1; D ambiguous. This CDR3 contains 14 residues. V lost 3 bases and J lost 3, with 9 bases in between. Germline lookup yields CDR1 SGHAT and CDR2 FQNNGV. The CDR3: CASSLPRSYNEQFF. CDR3 DNA: TGTGCCAGCAGCTTGCCACGGAGCTACAATGAGCAGTTCTTC.

This chain links TRBV29-1 with TRBJ2-1, with 7 bases that match TRBD1. The CDR3 runs to 13 residues. CDR1 SQVTM and CDR2 ANQGSEA come from the germline V gene. V shed 4 bases, J shed 5 bases, and the junction held 5 bases outside the gene matches. The CDR3 DNA is TGCAGCGTTGCGGGACAGTTAAACAATGAGCAGTTCTTC. Amino acids: CSVAGQLNNEQFF.

The V call is TRBV7-2, the J call TRBJ2-7; tentatively, D is TRBD2 (6 bases). Trimming took off 1 base at V and 0 bases at J, with 16 bases between the two ends. The CDR3 is 17 residues long. The V gene's germline CDR1 is SGHTA and CDR2 FQGNSA. The CDR3 bases are TGTGCCAGCAGCTTAGATGGTCGGGGGAAGAGCTCCTACGAGCAGTACTTC. Protein sequence: CASSLDGRGKSSYEQYF.

V is TRBV4-1 and J is TRBJ1-1, with a possible D match to TRBD1 (5 bases). The CDR3 covers 14 residues. V was cut by 0 bases and J by 6 bases, with 11 bases left in between. Germline V lookup: CDR1 MGHRA, CDR2 YSYEKL. DNA for the CDR3: TGCGCCAGCAGCCAAGATGGGGGGATCCCTGAAGCTTTCTTT. Its protein is CASSQDGGIPEAFF.

The chain recombines TRBV9 with TRBJ2-1; 7 bases line up with TRBD2. This CDR3 region has 13 residues. With 0 bases clipped from V and 9 bases from J, the junction kept 3 bases outside the gene matches. In germline, CDR1 is SGDLS, CDR2 YYNGEE. The CDR3 DNA follows: TGTGCCAGCAGCGTAGGGGACTACCGTGAGCAGTTCTTC. Residues: CASSVGDYREQFF.

The J gene is TRBJ2-3, the V gene TRBV10-3, with 11 nucleotides matching TRBD2. Germline trimming cut 11 bases from V and 11 bases from J; bases unmatched to any gene: 24. Germline V gene lookup returns CDR1 ENHRY and CDR2 SYGVKD. The CDR3 has 17 amino acids. The CDR3: CASSDPGLADKGHGQYF. The DNA for the CDR3 is TGTGCCTCCTCGGATCCGGGACTAGCGGATAAAGGGCATGGGCAGTATTTT.